This T cell receptor beta chain was recorded in a study of neurological immune-mediated disorders. Libraries from sorted cells used approximately 940,000 T cells (CD4+ or CD8+). This clonotype was counted many times. The antigen is not known. V shed 5 bases and J 4 bases; nucleotides not matched to a gene: 8. Germline values: CDR1 DFQATT, CDR2 SNEGSKA (reference sequence). The CDR3 extends over 14 amino acids. Findings and caveats of the study: Private repertoires in all groups were suggested by the absence of shared CDR3 amino acid sequences among expanded clones across subjects.

Synthesis of cDNA was carried out by template-switch 5'RACE. The reaction used 10-nucleotide random UMIs. TCRdb passed the 5' RACE reads through MiXCR, listing each CDR3 protein once. This table has tens of thousands of distinct CDR3 sequences, roughly 12% appearing once. This chain connects TRBV20-1 to TRBJ2-7; 10 bases line up with TRBD1. The receptor's source is a woman aged 25 to 39 with HTLV-1-associated myelopathy (HAM/TSP). The sample taken for sequencing was CD4+ T cells from blood. The DNA for the CDR3 is TGCAGTGCTGTAGACAGGGGGCTCGGTTACGAGCAGTACTTC. This sequence encodes CSAVDRGLGYEQYF.